The clone carrying this T cell receptor (beta chain) has only one observation. Its target is unknown. The method was immunoSEQ multiplex PCR; TCRdb's version includes in-frame clones alone and lacks a portion of them. In the table there are about 98,000 clones, 88% of which are singletons. The data derive from a study of OX40 agonist ivuxolimab in advanced cancers. Across the study: Males comprised 82.7% of the group, whose mean age was 60 years (range roughly 20 to 85).

Study-wide findings and caveats: Partial responders treated at 0.1-3.0 mg/kg exhibited clonal expansion among the lowest measured.

The sequenced sample was CD4+ or CD8+ T cells sorted from blood, obtained in a trial of the OX40 agonist ivuxolimab. This clonotype was sampled from an adult with an advanced solid tumor such as melanoma, head and neck, liver or kidney cancer.

The CDR3 region is CASSPVREETQYF. The CDR3 DNA sequence: TGTGCCAGCAGCCCGGTTCGGGAGGAGACCCAGTACTTC. The chain recombines TRBV5-4 with TRBJ2-5; a weak D match, TRBD2 (6 bases). Germline-derived CDR1 and CDR2 are SGHNT and YYREEE (reference sequence). The CDR3 has 13 amino acids. Trimming pared 4 bases from V and 5 bases from J, leaving 12 bases between.